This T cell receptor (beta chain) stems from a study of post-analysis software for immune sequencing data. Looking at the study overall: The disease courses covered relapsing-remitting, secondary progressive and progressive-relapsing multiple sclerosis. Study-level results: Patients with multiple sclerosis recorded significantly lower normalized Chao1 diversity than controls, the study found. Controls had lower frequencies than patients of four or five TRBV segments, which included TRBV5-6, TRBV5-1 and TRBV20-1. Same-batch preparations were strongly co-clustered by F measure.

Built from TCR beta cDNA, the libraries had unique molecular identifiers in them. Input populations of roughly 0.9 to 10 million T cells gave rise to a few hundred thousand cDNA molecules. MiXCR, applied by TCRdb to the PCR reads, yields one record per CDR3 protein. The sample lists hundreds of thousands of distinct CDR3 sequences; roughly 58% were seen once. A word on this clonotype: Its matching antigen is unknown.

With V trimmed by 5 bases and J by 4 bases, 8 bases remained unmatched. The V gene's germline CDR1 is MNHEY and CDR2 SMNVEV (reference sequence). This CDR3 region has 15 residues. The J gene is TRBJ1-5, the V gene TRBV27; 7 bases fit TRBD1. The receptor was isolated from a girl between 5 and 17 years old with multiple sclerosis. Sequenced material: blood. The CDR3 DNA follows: TGTGCCAGCAGTACGACAGGGAGGCCGAATCAGCCCCAGCATTTT. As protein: CASSTTGRPNQPQHF.